What follows is one TCR beta chain and its context. The data belong to a study of response to subunit inactivated influenza vaccine. TCRdb reprocessed the RT-PCR reads via MiXCR and lists one record per CDR3 protein. The table records roughly 500,000 distinct CDR3 sequences, more than 15% of them present only once. The sample consisted of CD4+ T cells sorted from PBMCs, taken roughly 24 months after vaccination. This receptor was taken from a man between 45 and 75 years old who received an inactivated influenza vaccine.

CDR3 bases: TGTGCCAGCAGCCAAGTTGAAGGGCGCTCTACCTCCATAAACTATGGCTACACCTTC. Amino acid sequence: CASSQVEGRSTSINYGYTF. The V gene is TRBV14, the J gene TRBJ1-2; no reliable D call. V shed 1 base and J shed 2 bases, with 23 bases lying between them. Germline V gene lookup returns CDR1 SGHDN and CDR2 FVKESK. CDR3 length: 19 amino acids.